The T cell receptor beta chain described here comes from a study of blood T cell repertoires in COVID-19. Study-wide background: Sample material is recorded as cDNA or gDNA derived from T cells, B-cell-depleted T cells, or PBMCs.

Participants were aged roughly 18 to 89 years, lived in some 23 US areas, and enrolled virtually. Donors were grouped by their self-reported clinical history. Original processing notes: Reference gene primer amplification gave nucleated cell count estimates. TCRdb keeps only in-frame clones here, not all; method: immunoSEQ multiplex PCR. For V, J and clone size, that table is used; D and trimming come from the DNA. The sample yields approximately 240,000 clones, around 90% seen once. The CDR3 is 15 amino acids. The V gene end was trimmed by 0 bases and the J gene end by 6 bases; junction bases not matched to a gene: 5. Looked up from germline, CDR1 is MGHRA and CDR2 is YSYEKL.

This TCR came from a woman aged 30 to 39 with acute COVID-19. The chain is built from TRBV4-1 and TRBJ1-5; 7 bases align to TRBD1. Sequencing used PBMCs or T cells enriched from blood (not recorded which). For the CDR3, the DNA is TGCGCCAGCAGCCAAGATGAGGGGGCCGGTCAGCCCCAGCATTTT. It codes for CASSQDEGAGQPQHF.